Below, 9 T cell receptor beta chains from the same sample are listed, as sequenced in a study of T-cell memory formation after mild COVID-19 listed by TCRdb under 2021. Library construction relied on 5' RACE. Sequencing was carried out with an Illumina NovaSeq 6000. TCRdb itself trimmed the public reads at Q25 with fastp, ran MiXCR and retained productive beta chains. Duplicate CDR3 protein sequences are folded into a single record with the most common DNA and genes. The sample has around 340,000 distinct CDR3 sequences on record, under 25% of them singletons. Of the sample, around an eighth is held by the ten largest clones. Sequencing input: PBMCs or a T cell subset sorted from them (not recorded which). All receptors derive from an adult woman who had mild COVID-19 (a few samples of this study predate the infection). The sample titles of this study are shuffled in the database, so cell type and time point are left out; the donor was told from shared clones.

A few counts support this clonotype. Here the CDR3 DNA reads TGTGCCAGCAGCTTACGACCCTGGGGATGGTATGGCTACACCTTC. Translated: CASSLRPWGWYGYTF. The V call is TRBV5-6, the J call TRBJ1-2, with D uncertain. Germline loops: CDR1 SGHDT, CDR2 YYEEEE. Trimming stripped 2 bases from V and 5 bases from J, with 16 bases between. This CDR3 comprises 15 residues.

This clonotype was counted a few times. The CDR3 nucleotides are TGTGCCAGCAGTGAATATAGGGGAGTGCGGGAGACCCAGTACTTC. It codes for CASSEYRGVRETQYF. The genes are TRBV25-1 and TRBJ2-5; possibly TRBD1 or TRBD2 for D (5 bases each). Germline V CDR1 and CDR2: MGHDK, SYGVNS. This CDR3 spans 15 amino acids. Trimming took off 0 bases at V and 5 bases at J, with 13 bases between the two ends.

This clonotype occurred a few times. The chain recombines TRBV5-1 with TRBJ2-7; maybe TRBD1 (5 bases). This CDR3 contains 16 residues. V lost 4 bases to trimming and J lost 0 bases, with 17 bases between them. Germline V gene sequence: CDR1 SGHRS, CDR2 YFSETQ. The CDR3 coding sequence is TGCGCCAGCAGCCACCAGGGCCCCCCCACCTCCTACGAGCAGTACTTC. It is translated as CASSHQGPPTSYEQYF.

This clonotype was recorded a few times. The V call is TRBV7-6, the J call TRBJ2-2; possible D gene TRBD2, 5 bases. V was pared by 4 bases and J by 3 bases, with 9 bases between. The CDR3 contains 14 residues. Germline V gives CDR1 SGHVS, CDR2 FNYEAQ. The CDR3 loop is CASSWNGDTGELFF. The DNA for the CDR3 is TGTGCCAGCAGCTGGAACGGGGACACCGGGGAGCTGTTTTTT.

The chain carries TRBV3-1 and TRBJ2-4; D is unresolved. From germline, CDR1 is LGHDT and CDR2 YNNKEL (reference sequence). CDR3 length equals 14 residues. V gave up 1 base and J gave up 0 bases, with 4 bases separating them. CDR3 DNA: TGTGCCAGCAGCCAAGGACTAGCCAAAAACATTCAGTACTTC. Encoded protein: CASSQGLAKNIQYF.

This clonotype was seen at least ten times. The V gene is TRBV18, the J gene TRBJ2-2, with 10 nucleotides matching TRBD2. From germline, CDR1 is KGHSH and CDR2 LQKENI. The CDR3 length is 15 residues. J lost 5 bases, V lost 5 bases, and 5 bases had no gene match. CDR3 sequence (DNA): TGTGCCAGCTCAGCCCGGACTAGCGGTACCGGGGAGCTGTTTTTT. This translates into CASSARTSGTGELFF.

This clonotype appeared a few times. This sequence joins TRBV10-3 and TRBJ2-1, with TRBD2 matching 10 bases. Trimming took 2 bases from V and 7 from J; bases not matched to a gene: 5. The germline V gene has CDR1 ENHRY and CDR2 SYGVKD. The CDR3 is made up of 15 amino acids. CDR3 in DNA: TGTGCCATCAGTGAGGGGCTAGCGGGAGCGAATGAGCAGTTCTTC. This codes for CAISEGLAGANEQFF.

The J gene is TRBJ2-5, the V gene TRBV6-6; 11 positions match TRBD2. Trimming cost V 10 bases and J 5 bases; bases outside gene matches: 6. The V gene's germline CDR1 is MNHNY and CDR2 SVGAGI (reference sequence). CDR3 size: 13 residues. CDR3 DNA sequence: TGTGCCACCACGACTAGCGGGGTTGAGACCCAGTACTTC. It encodes CATTTSGVETQYF.

This clonotype appeared many times. The gene calls are TRBV5-1 and TRBJ2-5; possibly TRBD1 or TRBD2 for D (6 bases each). CDR1 and CDR2 (germline): SGHRS, YFSETQ. Deletions cut 5 bases from V and 5 bases from J, with 22 bases between. The CDR3 extends over 16 amino acids. The CDR3 loop is CASSRGSGAFRETQYF. As DNA, the CDR3 is TGCGCCAGCAGTCGGGGGTCAGGGGCGTTTCGGGAGACCCAGTACTTC.